This TCR beta chain was sequenced for a study of blood T cell repertoires in COVID-19. Study-wide background: The cDNA or gDNA used as material had been derived from T cells, B-cell-depleted T cells, or PBMCs.

The CDR3 length is 16 residues. In the authors' methods: Nucleated cell number was recorded as an estimate derived from reference gene primer amplification. Libraries were prepared by immunoSEQ multiplex PCR; TCRdb keeps only in-frame clonotypes and omits some of them. Clonal size and the V and J genes are those of that table, whereas D and trimming came from the DNA. The profile shows some 250,000 clones, around 85% of them singletons. The sample consisted of peripheral blood. The source of this sequence is a woman in her 30s who had recovered from COVID-19. The V call is TRBV21-1, the J call TRBJ2-1; the D call TRBD2 from the table was never checked on the DNA. TRBV21-1 is a documented pseudogene. Here the CDR3 DNA reads TGTGCCAGCCCCAAACTCCTAGCGATGCTATACAATGAGCAGTTCTTC. Encoded protein: CASPKLLAMLYNEQFF.